The T cell receptor (beta chain) described here comes from a study of human T cells and chemical hapten exposure (dated by TCRdb to the early 2020s). For context, the study as a whole: For sensitization, 2% DPC in acetone was applied to a roughly 2 cm by roughly 2 cm area of upper inner arm skin. Libraries were combined into a pool for sequencing, and differences in TCR yield between samples came mainly from small differences in library volumes within the pool. In alopecia patients, the study followed how the peripheral blood TCR repertoire changed in vivo over primary and secondary sensitization to diphenylcyclopropenone (DPC), a hapten. Blood for TCR sequencing was provided by twenty-nine alopecia patients at one to four time points (pre-sensitization, 2, 6 and 24 weeks). Patient blood was sampled pre-sensitization (week 0) and at 2, 6 and about 24 weeks after DPC sensitization. Most of the patients in the cohort were female, and the cohort covered alopecia areata with under or over 50% scalp involvement, alopecia totalis and alopecia universalis. Patch testing was done on the upper back using Finn chambers containing 0.01% DPC, and results were scored after 6 days according to International Contact Dermatitis Research Group standards. Weekly therapeutic DPC doses were additionally applied to the scalp of patients throughout the approximately 24-week study period.

Taken with the paper, the label for time point translates to: patch test 2, 6 weeks after DPC sensitization. This sample's treatment or condition label indicates: therapeutic diphenylcyclopropenone sensitization with weekly scalp DPC. At each patch-test visit, blood was drawn before the patch test was applied. Eligible patients were aged 18 to 70, diagnosed with alopecia, deemed suitable for DPC therapy, and excluded if pregnant. Total RNA was extracted from unfractionated whole blood that had been collected in Tempus Blood RNA tubes. The research as a whole found: DPC sensitization did not change how many TCRs were above 1 in 1000 frequency, and no evidence was found of alterations in global repertoire structure. Patch test score correlated positively with the number of PT1 expanded TCRs, reaching significance at thresholds 8, 16 and 32 but not at 4. Expanded TCRs formed significantly more large CDR3 similarity clusters than pre-sensitization or healthy control sets, consistent with antigen-driven responses. All patients had alopecia, a presumed autoimmune disease, so their immune response might differ from that of healthy individuals. Repeated subsampling changed both the strength of the expansion versus patch-test correlation and the threshold at which the correlation became significant.

In the germline V gene (reference sequence), CDR1 corresponds to DFQATT and CDR2 to SNEGSKA. CDR3 length: 11 amino acids, cysteine to phenylalanine. Just CDR3 DNA is preserved here, 33 bases in frame from base 1. V is pared back by 1 base and J by 8 bases, with 8 bases lying between the germline termini. Libraries were made using RACE. For sequencing, a NextSeq 500 was employed. Library preparation attached unique molecular identifiers to individual cDNA molecules for quantitative, reproducible TCR counting. From each blood RNA sample, both TCR alpha and TCR beta chains were sequenced. The authors processed their data as follows. The median number of TCRs per sample was 95,638, ranging from about 20,000 to 690,600. V, J and CDR3 annotation of the TCR reads was performed with the Decombinator software suite. Every sample was subsampled to the same number of TCRs (28,000) for the PS versus PT1 abundance plots. Expanded TCRs were defined as absent before sensitization and observed at least eight times at the 2-week time point. TCRdb reanalyzed the raw reads on its own, using fastp at Q25 for trimming and MiXCR for clone calling, and kept in-frame beta chains. Rows with one shared CDR3 protein collapse into an entry with the most common genes and DNA. TCRdb's processing, not the authors', yielded these V and J calls. Recorded for this sample are about 84,000 distinct CDR3 sequences; 9.5% to 13% of them occurred a single time. The ten most abundant clones make up approximately 2.5% of the sample.

This clonotype was seen a few times. No cognate antigen has been identified for it. No qualities accompany the bases; no much larger clone lies one base away. In this chain, TRBV20-1 is recombined with TRBJ1-1; there is no confident call for the D gene. Specimen: whole blood, collected in connection with sensitization to the hapten diphenylcyclopropenone (DPC). This sequence was found in a woman aged 25 to 45 with alopecia areata. Some clones in this sample may be carry-over from other donors' samples. The base sequence is TGCAGTGCTAGAGGTTCGGTAGAAGCTTTCTTT. Protein translation: CSARGSVEAFF.